The T cell receptor (beta chain) under discussion was sequenced for a study of blood T cell repertoires in COVID-19. Study context: Specimens from acute and convalescent COVID-19 originated in the United States, Italy and Spain. T cells, B-cell-depleted T cells, or PBMCs provided the cDNA or gDNA that served as material.

The CDR3 totals 14 residues. The germline gives CDR1 SGDLS, CDR2 YYNGEE. Trimming removed 4 bases from V and 10 bases from J, with 15 bases in between. In the authors' workflow: Researchers report that nucleated cell counts were estimated from reference gene primer amplification. TCRdb keeps only in-frame clones here, not all; method: immunoSEQ multiplex PCR. From that table come the V and J calls and clone size; the DNA was used to work out D and trimming. The top ten clones hold about 5% of a sample with about 150,000 clones, roughly nine tenths of them seen once. V usage is TRBV9 and J usage is TRBJ1-6; TRBD1 is a possible D gene (6 bases). This TCR was sampled from a human donor in a cohort sampled during active COVID-19. The sequencing sample was made of peripheral blood. The CDR3 loop reads CASSINRVDSPLHF. CDR3 in DNA: TGTGCCAGCAGCATTAACAGGGTGGACTCACCCCTCCACTTT. Variable domain in full (rest from reference TRBV9 and TRBJ1-6): DSGVTQTPKHLITATGQRVTLRCSPRSGDLSVYWYQQSLDQGLQFLIQYYNGEERAKGNILERFSAQQFPDLHSELNLSSLELGDSALYFCASSINRVDSPLHFGNGTRLTVT.